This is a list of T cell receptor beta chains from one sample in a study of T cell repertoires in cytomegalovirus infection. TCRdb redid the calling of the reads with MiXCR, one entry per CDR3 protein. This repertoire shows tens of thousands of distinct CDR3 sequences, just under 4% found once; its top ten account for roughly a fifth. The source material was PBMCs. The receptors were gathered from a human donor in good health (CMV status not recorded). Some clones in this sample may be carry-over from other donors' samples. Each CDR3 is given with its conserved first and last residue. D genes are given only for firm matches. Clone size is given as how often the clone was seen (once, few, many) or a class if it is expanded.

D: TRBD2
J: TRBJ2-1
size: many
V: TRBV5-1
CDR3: CASSSNSGRETYNEQFF
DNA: TGCGCCAGCAGCTCGAATAGCGGGAGGGAAACCTACAATGAGCAGTTCTTC

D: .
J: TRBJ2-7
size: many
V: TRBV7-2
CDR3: CASSLRSGEGEQYF
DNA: TGTGCCAGCAGCTTAAGGTCGGGAGAAGGCGAGCAGTACTTC

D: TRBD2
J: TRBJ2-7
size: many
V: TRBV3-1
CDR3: CASEAGGSYEQYF
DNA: TGTGCCAGCGAAGCGGGAGGCTCCTACGAGCAGTACTTC

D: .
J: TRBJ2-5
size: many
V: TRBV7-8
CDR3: CASSLGGSGETQYF
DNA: TGTGCCAGCAGCTTAGGTGGGAGTGGGGAGACCCAGTACTTC

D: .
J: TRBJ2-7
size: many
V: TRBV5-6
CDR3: CASSFGGTYEQYF
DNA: TGTGCCAGCAGTTTTGGCGGGACCTACGAGCAGTACTTC

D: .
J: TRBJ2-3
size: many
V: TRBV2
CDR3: CASSEGLFTDTQYF
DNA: TGTGCCAGCAGTGAAGGACTATTCACAGATACGCAGTATTTT

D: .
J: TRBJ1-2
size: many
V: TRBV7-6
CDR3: CASSPSGGNYGYTF
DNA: TGTGCCAGCAGCCCTTCCGGGGGCAACTATGGCTACACCTTC

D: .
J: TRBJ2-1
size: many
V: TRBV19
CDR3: CASSIYGSGLSHNEQFF
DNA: TGTGCCAGTAGTATTTATGGGAGTGGACTCTCCCACAATGAGCAGTTCTTC

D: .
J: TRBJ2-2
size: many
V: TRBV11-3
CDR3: CASSLVLGSGELFF
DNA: TGTGCCAGCAGCTTAGTACTAGGCTCCGGGGAGCTGTTTTTT

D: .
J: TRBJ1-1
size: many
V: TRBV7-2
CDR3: CASSQAGESWTEAFF
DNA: TGTGCCAGCAGCCAGGCCGGGGAAAGTTGGACTGAAGCTTTCTTT

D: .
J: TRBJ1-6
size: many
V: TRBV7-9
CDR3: CASSQSGGISPLHF
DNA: TGTGCCAGCAGCCAGAGCGGCGGCATTTCACCCCTCCACTTT

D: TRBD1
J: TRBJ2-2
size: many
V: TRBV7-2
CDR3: CASSRRAGTGAKTGELFF
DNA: TGTGCCAGCAGCCGCCGTGCCGGGACAGGGGCTAAGACCGGGGAGCTGTTTTTT

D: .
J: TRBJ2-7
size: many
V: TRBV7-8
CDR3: CASSTRTETYEQYF
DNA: TGTGCCAGCAGCACCCGGACTGAGACCTACGAGCAGTACTTC

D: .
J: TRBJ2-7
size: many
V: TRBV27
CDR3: CASSLLGGPQAYEQYF
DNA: TGTGCCAGCAGTTTATTGGGGGGCCCCCAAGCCTACGAGCAGTACTTC

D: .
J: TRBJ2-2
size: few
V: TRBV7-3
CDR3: CASRLGGVTTGELFF
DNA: TGTGCCAGCAGACTCGGCGGAGTAACCACCGGGGAGCTGTTTTTT

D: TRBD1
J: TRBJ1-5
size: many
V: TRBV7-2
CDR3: CASSLVSGWTGPQHF
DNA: TGTGCCAGCAGCTTAGTGAGCGGCTGGACAGGGCCCCAGCATTTT

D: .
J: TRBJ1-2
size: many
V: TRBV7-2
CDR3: CASSFFGGYTF
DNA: TGTGCCAGCAGCTTCTTTGGTGGCTACACCTTC

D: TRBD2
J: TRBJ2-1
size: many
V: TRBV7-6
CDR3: CASSLTTSGGAREQFF
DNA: TGTGCCAGCAGCTTAACCACTAGCGGGGGGGCGAGAGAGCAGTTCTTC

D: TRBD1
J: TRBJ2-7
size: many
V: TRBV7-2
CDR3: CASSQDRGGHEQYF
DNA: TGTGCCAGCAGCCAGGACAGGGGAGGGCACGAGCAGTACTTC

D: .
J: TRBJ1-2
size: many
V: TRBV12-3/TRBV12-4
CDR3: CASSLWETNYGYTF
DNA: TGTGCCAGCAGTTTGTGGGAAACCAACTATGGCTACACCTTC

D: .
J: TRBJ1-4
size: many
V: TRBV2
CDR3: CASSRENEKLFF
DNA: TGTGCCAGCAGCCGGGAAAATGAAAAACTGTTTTTT

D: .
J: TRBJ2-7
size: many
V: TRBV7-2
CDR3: CASSPTGGARAFEQYF
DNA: TGTGCCAGCAGCCCCACTGGAGGAGCTAGGGCCTTCGAGCAGTACTTC

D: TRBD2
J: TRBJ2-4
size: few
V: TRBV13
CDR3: CASSLFGRGRAGDIQYF
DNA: TGTGCCAGCAGCCTATTCGGGCGCGGGAGGGCCGGTGACATTCAGTACTTC

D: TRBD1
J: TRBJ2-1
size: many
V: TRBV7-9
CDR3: CASSQTGEPYNEQFF
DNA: TGTGCCAGCAGCCAGACAGGGGAGCCCTACAATGAGCAGTTCTTC

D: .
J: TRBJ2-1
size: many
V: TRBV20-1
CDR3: CSARDLQGPSYNEQFF
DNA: TGCAGTGCTAGAGACCTACAGGGACCTTCCTACAATGAGCAGTTCTTC

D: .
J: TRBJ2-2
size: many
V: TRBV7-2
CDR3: CASSRGGFTGELFF
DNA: TGTGCCAGCAGCAGGGGGGGTTTCACCGGGGAGCTGTTTTTT